This T cell receptor beta chain was found in a study of T cells in women clearing cervical HPV infection. CDR1 is DFQATT, CDR2 SNEGSKA, per germline (reference sequence). V trimming: 5 bases; J trimming: 5 bases; junction bases outside the gene matches: 8. This CDR3 is built from 14 residues. Note on this clone: Read coverage stops 3 residues before the CDR3 terminus; the germline J gene supplies the remainder.

Cervical HPV DNA detected by MY09/MY11 PCR, typed by dot-blot. TCRdb keeps only in-frame clones here, not all; method: immunoSEQ multiplex PCR. The sample holds fewer than 25,000 clones. The rearrangement links TRBV20-1 to TRBJ2-5, with 10 bases matching TRBD2. Sequenced input: blood buffy coat. The sequence derives from a woman aged 18-70 years with a cervical HPV16 infection that either progressed to CIN3+ or cleared (not recorded which). The CDR3 bases that were read are TGCAGTGCTCGAAGCGGGGGGGCGTGGGAGACC. Amino acid sequence: CSARSGGAWET. The entire CDR3 is CSARSGGAWETQYF.